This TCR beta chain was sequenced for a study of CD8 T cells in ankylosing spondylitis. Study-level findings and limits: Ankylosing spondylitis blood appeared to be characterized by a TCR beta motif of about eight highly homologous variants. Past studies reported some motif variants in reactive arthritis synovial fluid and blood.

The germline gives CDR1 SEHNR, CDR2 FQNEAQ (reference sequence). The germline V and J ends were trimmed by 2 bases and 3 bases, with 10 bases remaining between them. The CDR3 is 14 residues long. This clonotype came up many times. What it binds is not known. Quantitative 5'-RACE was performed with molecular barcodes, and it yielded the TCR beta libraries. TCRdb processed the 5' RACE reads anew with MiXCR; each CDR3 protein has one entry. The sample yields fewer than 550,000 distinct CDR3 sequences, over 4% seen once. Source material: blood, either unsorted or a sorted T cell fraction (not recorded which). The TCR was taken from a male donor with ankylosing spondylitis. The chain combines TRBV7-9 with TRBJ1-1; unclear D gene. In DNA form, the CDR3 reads TGTGCCAGCAGCTTAAGGGTTGATGACACTGAAGCTTTCTTT. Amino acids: CASSLRVDDTEAFF.